This passage covers 25 T cell receptor beta chains from one sample sequenced in a study of T-cell reconstitution after alpha-beta-depleted transplantation in children. Unique molecular identifiers featured in how the TCRbeta library was prepared. TCRdb passed the PCR reads through MiXCR, listing each CDR3 protein once. The sample holds roughly 350,000 distinct CDR3 sequences, 10% seen once. Sequences were derived from PBMCs from the stem cell graft donor, sampled from the stem cell graft. The receptors come from a human donor who donated a stem cell graft to a child with acute lymphoblastic leukemia.

There are a few counts of this clonotype. J is TRBJ2-7 and V is TRBV23-1; 10 bases agree with TRBD1. TRBV23-1 is an ORF; its function is uncertain. The CDR3 is 15 residues long. With 2 bases clipped from V and 3 bases from J, the junction kept 4 bases outside the gene matches. The CDR3 bases are TGCGCCAGCAGTCAAAGGGACAGGGGACTCTACGAGCAGTACTTC. Its protein product is CASSQRDRGLYEQYF.

This chain connects TRBV6-2 or TRBV6-3 to TRBJ1-1; 8 nucleotides align to TRBD1. The length of the CDR3 is 13 residues. Germline-derived CDR1 and CDR2 are MNHEY and SVGEGT. V gave up 6 bases and J gave up 2 bases; unmatched junction bases: 2. CDR3: CASRGTGNTEAFF. CDR3 DNA sequence: TGTGCCAGCAGGGGGACAGGTAACACTGAAGCTTTCTTT.

This clonotype has more than one count but fewer than ten. This chain links TRBV15 with TRBJ1-5; D gene unclear. The V end was cut by 3 bases, the J end by 7 bases, with 10 bases between. There are 13 residues in the CDR3. CDR1 and CDR2 from the germline V gene are LNHNV and YYDKDF (reference sequence). The CDR3 loop is CATSSSEEQPQHF. For the CDR3, the DNA is TGTGCCACCAGCAGTTCAGAAGAACAGCCCCAGCATTTT.

This chain joins TRBV29-1 and TRBJ1-1; 8 bases match TRBD1. The CDR3 covers 13 residues. Losses at the gene ends were 4 bases for V and 2 bases for J; bases not matched to a gene: 3. Germline V gene data show CDR1 as SQVTM and CDR2 as ANQGSEA. Here the CDR3 reads CSVGQGINTEAFF. CDR3 in DNA: TGCAGCGTTGGACAGGGGATCAACACTGAAGCTTTCTTT. The variable domain in full, completed from reference TRBV29-1 and TRBJ1-1, reads SAVISQKPSRDICQRGTSLTIQCQVDSQVTMMFWYRQQPGQSLTLIATANQGSEATYESGFVIDKFPISRPNLTFSTLTVSNMSPEDSSIYLCSVGQGINTEAFFGQGTRLTVV.

This chain links TRBV12-3 or TRBV12-4 with TRBJ1-4, with TRBD1 matching over 9 bases. J lost 6 bases, V lost 6 bases, and 5 bases had no gene match. The CDR3 is 14 residues long. The CDR3 DNA follows: TGTGCCAGCAGAACAACAGGGGGCCATGAAAAACTGTTTTTT. It translates to CASRTTGGHEKLFF.

The gene calls are TRBV12-3 or TRBV12-4 and TRBJ1-5, with no clear D. The CDR3 spans 13 residues. Trimming shortened V by 3 bases and J by 4 bases, and 7 bases separated the two germline ends. The CDR3 is CASSFGENQPQHF. CDR3 DNA: TGTGCCAGCAGTTTTGGGGAGAATCAGCCCCAGCATTTT.

The chain has TRBV20-1 and TRBJ1-1, with D perhaps matching TRBD1 (6 bases). V was shortened by 1 base and J by 13 bases, with 19 bases between the two germline ends. Germline values: CDR1 DFQATT, CDR2 SNEGSKA (reference sequence). The CDR3 consists of 13 residues. CDR3: CSARVDLGGLVFF. The CDR3 nucleotides read TGCAGTGCTAGAGTCGACCTGGGGGGGCTAGTTTTCTTT.

This CDR3 reads CATSPTSGSGNEQFF. In DNA form, the CDR3 reads TGTGCCACCAGCCCGACTAGCGGGAGTGGCAATGAGCAGTTCTTC. The chain couples TRBV15 to TRBJ2-1; 12 bases are shared with TRBD2. This CDR3 is 15 amino acids long. Germline CDR1 and CDR2: LNHNV and YYDKDF (reference sequence). Trimming removed 5 bases from V and 6 bases from J; junction bases left unmatched: 5. Full variable domain (remainder filled in from reference TRBV15 and TRBJ2-1): DAMVIQNPRYQVTQFGKPVTLSCSQTLNHNVMYWYQQKSSQAPKLLFHYYDKDFNNEADTPDNFQSRRPNTSFCFLDIRSPGLGDTAMYLCATSPTSGSGNEQFFGPGTRLTVL.

This clonotype was seen a handful of times. This chain joins TRBV27 and TRBJ2-7; 8 bases map to TRBD2. The germline V gene encodes CDR1 MNHEY and CDR2 SMNVEV (reference sequence). The ends lost 10 bases at V and 3 bases at J; junction bases unmatched: 8. This CDR3 spans 13 amino acids. For the CDR3, the DNA is TGTGCCACGGTCGGGGGGGCAAGCTACGAGCAGTACTTC. Translation gives CATVGGASYEQYF.

A few counts support this clonotype. The chain links TRBV7-9 to TRBJ2-3; the D call may be TRBD1 or TRBD2 (6 bases each). CDR1 is SEHNR and CDR2 is FQNEAQ in the germline V gene (reference sequence). V gave up 2 bases and J gave up 1 base, with 10 bases separating them. The length of the CDR3 is 15 residues. The DNA of the CDR3 is TGTGCCAGCAGCTTAAAGAGGGGGGGCACAGATACGCAGTATTTT. It yields the protein CASSLKRGGTDTQYF.

This clonotype showed up just a few times. The J gene is TRBJ2-2, the V gene TRBV6-2 or TRBV6-3; D not certain. Germline CDR1 reads MNHEY; CDR2 reads SVGEGT. V lost 2 bases and J lost 4, with 11 bases in between. The CDR3 loop spans 15 amino acids. CDR3 amino acids: CASSYVDGSTGELFF. The CDR3 bases are TGTGCCAGCAGTTACGTCGATGGTAGCACCGGGGAGCTGTTTTTT.

The gene calls are TRBV29-1 and TRBJ1-1; D is ambiguous. Between the trimmed V and J ends, which lost 3 bases and 1 base, there was a span of 9 bases. Per germline, CDR1 SQVTM and CDR2 ANQGSEA. This CDR3 has 13 amino acids. DNA for the CDR3: TGCAGCGTTGACGCTAGACAGAACACTGAAGCTTTCTTT. Protein sequence: CSVDARQNTEAFF.

This clonotype was counted between two and nine times. The chain recombines TRBV29-1 with TRBJ2-1; no firm D call. Per the germline V gene, CDR1 is SQVTM and CDR2 is ANQGSEA. Trimming shortened V by 0 bases and J by 0 bases, and 9 bases separated the two germline ends. The CDR3 length is 15 residues. CDR3 in amino acids: CSVEDYWSSYNEQFF. The DNA of the CDR3 is TGCAGCGTTGAAGATTACTGGAGCTCCTACAATGAGCAGTTCTTC.

This clonotype was seen at least ten times. This CDR3 is CASSPYRGQGDNEQFF. For the CDR3, the DNA is TGTGCCAGCAGTCCCTATCGTGGACAGGGGGACAATGAGCAGTTCTTC. V and J are TRBV6-2 or TRBV6-3 and TRBJ2-1; 10 nucleotides align to TRBD1. The ends lost 5 bases at V and 5 bases at J; junction bases unmatched: 9. CDR1 and CDR2 from the germline V gene are MNHEY and SVGEGT. This CDR3 has 16 amino acids.

This clonotype was found a few times. The chain joins TRBV15 to TRBJ2-5; 9 bases are a match to TRBD1. The trim removed 0 bases at V and 4 bases at J, leaving 6 bases unmatched. Per germline, CDR1 LNHNV and CDR2 YYDKDF (reference sequence). The CDR3 is 16 amino acids. The CDR3 reads CATSRDGTGIGETQYF. The CDR3 DNA sequence: TGTGCCACCAGCAGAGACGGGACAGGGATAGGAGAGACCCAGTACTTC. The whole variable domain, remainder taken from reference TRBV15 and TRBJ2-5, is DAMVIQNPRYQVTQFGKPVTLSCSQTLNHNVMYWYQQKSSQAPKLLFHYYDKDFNNEADTPDNFQSRRPNTSFCFLDIRSPGLGDTAMYLCATSRDGTGIGETQYFGPGTRLLVL.

This clonotype was seen ten or more times. V gene TRBV7-9 combines with J gene TRBJ2-3; a weak D match, TRBD1 (6 bases). The CDR3 is made up of 15 amino acids. V lost 5 bases and J lost 3, with 15 bases in between. Germline CDR1 SEHNR, CDR2 FQNEAQ (reference sequence). In DNA, the CDR3 is TGTGCCAGCAGCAAAAACAGGGAGCGAACAGATACGCAGTATTTT. Amino acid sequence: CASSKNRERTDTQYF.

This clonotype has just a few counts. This chain links TRBV15 with TRBJ2-3; D is uncertain. The CDR3 is 13 amino acids. With 1 base removed from V and 6 bases from J, the gap between germline ends came to 8 bases. The germline V gene encodes CDR1 LNHNV and CDR2 YYDKDF (reference sequence). The CDR3 here is CATSRGPVDTQYF. The CDR3 nucleotides are TGTGCCACCAGCAGAGGACCGGTGGATACGCAGTATTTT.

This clonotype was seen a few times. J is TRBJ2-1 and V is TRBV5-1; 11 nucleotides agree with TRBD2. Trimming removed 0 bases from V and 4 bases from J; junction bases left unmatched: 3. In germline, CDR1 is SGHRS, CDR2 YFSETQ. The CDR3 runs 16 residues. Here the CDR3 DNA reads TGCGCCAGCAGCTTGGTGACTAGCGGGATGTACAATGAGCAGTTCTTC. It translates to CASSLVTSGMYNEQFF. The full variable domain, in which reference TRBV5-1 and TRBJ2-1 provide the parts outside the CDR3, is KAGVTQTPRYLIKTRGQQVTLSCSPISGHRSVSWYQQTPGQGLQFLFEYFSETQRNKGNFPGRFSGRQFSNSRSEMNVSTLELGDSALYLCASSLVTSGMYNEQFFGPGTRLTVL.

This clonotype was counted at least ten times. This chain connects TRBV4-1 to TRBJ1-1; 7 nucleotides line up with TRBD1. The V and J ends lost 4 bases and 3 bases, in that order; junction bases with no gene match: 5. The CDR3 runs 14 residues. Germline CDR1 reads MGHRA; CDR2 reads YSYEKL. CDR3 amino acids: CASSRSDRDTEAFF. The CDR3 bases are TGCGCCAGCAGCCGGTCTGACAGGGACACTGAAGCTTTCTTT.

This clonotype was picked up a small number of times. V is TRBV2 and J is TRBJ2-3, with D perhaps TRBD2 (5 bases). This CDR3 region has 14 residues. V was clipped by 7 bases and J by 2 bases, with 13 bases between them. Germline loops: CDR1 SNHLY, CDR2 FYNNEI. The CDR3 DNA follows: TGTGCCAGCAAAGGACTTACTTACACAGATACGCAGTATTTT. Translated: CASKGLTYTDTQYF.

The chain carries TRBV25-1 and TRBJ2-1, with 15 nucleotides matching TRBD2. Germline values: CDR1 MGHDK, CDR2 SYGVNS. The CDR3 is 16 residues long. V was clipped by 5 bases and J by 9 bases; unmatched bases: 8. The CDR3 loop reads CASSLGTSGRRGEQFF. CDR3 in DNA: TGTGCCAGCAGTCTCGGGACTAGCGGGAGGAGGGGTGAGCAGTTCTTC.

Ten or more counts support this clonotype. This sequence joins TRBV7-2 and TRBJ2-2; 8 bases are shared with TRBD2. CDR3 length equals 15 residues. Looked up from germline, CDR1 is SGHTA and CDR2 is FQGNSA. Trimming removed 2 bases from V and 6 bases from J; junction bases left unmatched: 5. CDR3 coding DNA: TGTGCCAGCAGCTTAACGGGACTAGGGTCCGGGGAGCTGTTTTTT. It yields the protein CASSLTGLGSGELFF.

This clonotype appeared a few times. V and J are TRBV6-2 or TRBV6-3 and TRBJ2-5; TRBD2 is a possible D gene (6 bases). This CDR3 is 16 amino acids long. Looked up from germline, CDR1 is MNHEY and CDR2 is SVGEGT. Between the trimmed V and J ends, which lost 2 bases and 0 bases, there was a span of 13 bases. CDR3 residues: CASSYPIWDYQETQYF. CDR3 nucleotides: TGTGCCAGCAGTTACCCGATTTGGGACTACCAAGAGACCCAGTACTTC.

The table lists this clonotype with a few counts. The V and J genes are TRBV5-1 and TRBJ2-1, with 8 bases aligning to TRBD2. CDR1 SGHRS and CDR2 YFSETQ come from the germline V gene. The CDR3 extends over 15 amino acids. The J segment lost 0 bases and the V segment lost 7 bases, leaving 6 bases of the junction unmatched. CDR3: CASGPSGGSYNEQFF. CDR3 nucleotide sequence: TGCGCCAGCGGTCCGAGCGGGGGCTCCTACAATGAGCAGTTCTTC.

This clonotype was counted only a few times. The chain is built from TRBV20-1 and TRBJ1-2; the D is unclear. Trimming left V 0 bases short and J 5 bases short, with 13 bases between. CDR1 and CDR2 from the germline V gene are DFQATT and SNEGSKA (reference sequence). The CDR3 spans 14 residues. In DNA form, the CDR3 reads TGCAGTGCTAGAGATTTAGGGCAAGGGTATGGCTACACCTTC. The encoded protein is CSARDLGQGYGYTF.